This T cell receptor beta chain was documented in a study of early T cells in non-severe SARS-CoV-2 infection (dated by TCRdb to about 2021). A note on the overall study: Because TCR sequencing was done on bulk RNA from unsorted whole blood, the alpha and beta chains could not be paired. Overall study outcomes, separate from this receptor: Matching against VDJdb was skewed toward anti-spike CD8 responses, likely underestimated virus-specific expansions, and missed private and CD4 specificities.

The CDR3 has 15 amino acids, counting the end cysteine and phenylalanine. Just the 45-base CDR3 DNA is kept, in frame starting at base 1. The junction carries 15 bases between V and J, which are trimmed by 4 bases and 6 bases respectively. CDR1 and CDR2 (MDHEN, SYDVKM) derive from the germline V gene. Library prep was done by 5' RACE. Sequencing relied on a NextSeq 500. To correct for sequencing error and PCR bias, the TCR library protocol tagged individual cDNA molecules with unique molecular identifiers. TCR alpha and beta chains were both sequenced, and the abundances of alpha and beta sequences in each sample were closely correlated with each other. The paper's data handling went like this. Decombinator V4 was used to annotate the V gene, J gene and CDR3 of the TCR sequences. Expanded TCRs were defined as changing significantly between any two time points under a Poisson model with p below 0.0001. TCR abundances were normalised to the total number of TCRs sequenced in each sample and reported as counts per million. MAIT TCRs were defined by TRAV1-2 paired with TRAJ12, TRAJ20 or TRAJ33, and iNKT TCRs by TRAV10 paired with TRAJ18. A search of VDJdb, accessed on 1 November 2021, was run for TCRs annotated to CMV, EBV and SARS-CoV-2, with TCRs annotated for multiple antigens excluded. The raw public reads went through TCRdb reprocessing: fastp at Q25, MiXCR clone calling, in-frame beta chains kept. Rows merge per CDR3 protein into single entries with the most common DNA and genes. TCRdb, not the authors, supplied the V and J calls. This sample has about 80,000 distinct CDR3 sequences in its table, and 9.5% to 15% of those were observed once. Approximately 1.1% of the sample lies in the top ten.

A note on this clonotype: Its antigen remains unidentified. Base qualities are missing; no much larger clone stands one base away.

The study was a case-control design nested within a healthcare worker cohort in London, UK, with weekly nasopharyngeal swab PCR tests and blood sampling. Healthcare workers were recruited during the week of the UK lockdown, between 23 and 31 March 2020, and followed weekly for up to roughly 15 weeks. The V and J genes are TRBV28 and TRBJ1-4; the D gene identity is not certain. The sample comprised whole blood. The clonotype originates from an adult who was a healthcare worker with PCR-confirmed SARS-CoV-2 infection or an uninfected control (not recorded which). CDR3 sequence: CASSSYNGRDEKLFF. The DNA sequence follows: TGTGCCAGCAGTTCCTACAATGGGCGGGATGAAAAACTGTTTTTT.